The T cell receptor beta chain under discussion was sequenced for a study of T cells in Graves' hyperthyroidism and ophthalmopathy. Turning to the study itself: Peripheral blood was taken when the disease was first diagnosed, before any treatment began.

The TCR beta CDR3 regions underwent amplification using RNA transcripts as the source. HTBI primers were the set used in a first-round RT-PCR of the TCR CDR3. TCRdb re-derived calls from the multiplex PCR reads in MiXCR, one entry per CDR3 protein. This sample carries some 570,000 distinct CDR3 sequences, approximately 17% of them seen once, and the ten largest clones take around 17%. Findings and limits, study-wide: Ophthalmopathy prediction by the model preceded onset by a median approximately 6.9 months.

In making diagnoses, clinical symptoms, serum thyroxine and TRAb, thyroid ultrasound and orbital computed tomography were all used. The PBMCs were taken from approximately 9.7 ml of fresh peripheral blood. The V and J ends lost 4 bases and 11 bases respectively, with 10 bases between them. Per the germline V gene, CDR1 is DFQATT and CDR2 is SNEGSKA (reference sequence). CDR3 size: 10 residues. This clonotype was counted ten times or more. The antigen remains unidentified. This receptor was obtained from a woman younger than 30 with Graves' ophthalmopathy. The chain employs TRBV20-1 and TRBJ2-3, with unresolved D. The sequenced material came from blood. The chain's CDR3 is CSANGRWQYF. The CDR3 DNA is TGCAGTGCTAATGGCAGGTGGCAGTATTTT.